A single T cell receptor beta chain is shown here with its context. The target antigen is unknown. An end of the junction does not agree with germline; a read error may underlie this. This entry comes from a study of T-cell memory formation after mild COVID-19. Looking at the study overall: For the most part, TCR clusters were specific to one donor. Study conclusions and caveats: SARS-CoV-2 specificity was not confirmed for second-wave clones peaking on day 37. The pre-infection memory compartment contained some responding clones, suggesting cross-reactive memory joined.

After 5'RACE with constant-segment primers, TCR alpha and TCR beta cDNA libraries carrying sample barcodes and UMIs were obtained. TCRdb independently ran MiXCR on the 5' RACE reads; one entry per CDR3 protein. Here the sample spans around 80,000 distinct CDR3 sequences, more than 11% being singletons. The sequencing sample was made of PBMCs or a T cell subset sorted from them (not recorded which). The sequence was collected from an adult woman who had mild COVID-19 (a few samples of this study predate the infection). Cell type and time point are not known.

The CDR3 protein is CASGLGLQETQYF. The CDR3 coding sequence is TGTGCCAGCGGCTTAGGGTTACAAGAGACCCAGTACTTC. The chain is built from TRBV7-9 and TRBJ2-5; D is unresolved. This CDR3 is 13 amino acids long. Germline CDR1 and CDR2: SEHNR and FQNEAQ (reference sequence).